Listed below are T cell receptor beta chains from one sample, sequenced in a study of prognosis after radiotherapy for stage I lung cancer. MiXCR, applied by TCRdb to the multiplex PCR reads, yields one record per CDR3 protein. Of 15,000 or so distinct CDR3 sequences in the sample, about 40% were seen once. The sample consisted of PBMCs, taken before or after stereotactic body radiation therapy (not recorded which). Receptors were obtained from a donor over 45 with non-small cell lung cancer. The CDR3 runs from the conserved cysteine through the conserved F or W. The order of the fields is clone size, V gene, D gene, J gene, CDR3 protein, CDR3 DNA. A D gene is named only where the DNA matches it firmly. Where a row states a size, it is once, few, many or the class of an expanded clone; other rows omit it.

size: many
V: TRBV4-3
D: .
J: TRBJ2-5
CDR3: CASSQDGGQTQYF
DNA: TGCGCCAGCAGCCAAGACGGGGGGCAGACCCAGTACTTC

size: .
V: TRBV6-2/TRBV6-3
D: TRBD2
J: TRBJ2-7
CDR3: CAISRTSGRSYEQYF
DNA: TGTGCCATCAGTCGGACTAGCGGGAGGTCCTACGAGCAGTACTTC

size: few
V: TRBV7-9
D: TRBD2
J: TRBJ2-5
CDR3: CASSLVASGGGTQYF
DNA: TGTGCCAGCAGCTTAGTGGCTAGCGGGGGAGGGACCCAGTACTTC

size: medium-sized
V: TRBV6-5
D: .
J: TRBJ1-1
CDR3: CASSYTGVNTEAFF
DNA: TGTGCCAGCAGTTACACGGGCGTGAACACTGAAGCTTTCTTT

size: many
V: TRBV7-2
D: TRBD2
J: TRBJ2-1
CDR3: CASSFGGSVNEQFF
DNA: TGTGCCAGCAGCTTCGGCGGGAGTGTAAATGAGCAGTTCTTC

size: .
V: TRBV7-8
D: TRBD2
J: TRBJ2-7
CDR3: CASSSLGLAGGWYEQYF
DNA: TGTGCCAGCAGCTCCCTGGGACTAGCGGGAGGATGGTACGAGCAGTACTTC

size: many
V: TRBV7-9
D: .
J: TRBJ2-1
CDR3: CASSLAVSSYNEQFF
DNA: TGTGCCAGCAGCTTAGCAGTAAGCTCCTACAATGAGCAGTTCTTC

size: .
V: TRBV7-2
D: .
J: TRBJ2-3
CDR3: CASSQNHGSADTQYF
DNA: TGTGCCAGCAGCCAAAATCATGGGAGCGCAGATACGCAGTATTTT

size: .
V: TRBV27
D: .
J: TRBJ2-1
CDR3: CASSLFERNNEQFF
DNA: TGTGCCAGCAGTTTATTCGAGCGGAACAATGAGCAGTTCTTC

size: many
V: TRBV13
D: .
J: TRBJ2-3
CDR3: CASSLMGGDTDTQYF
DNA: TGTGCCAGCAGCTTAATGGGCGGGGACACAGATACGCAGTATTTT

size: .
V: TRBV5-1
D: TRBD2
J: TRBJ2-1
CDR3: CASSLGLAGVYNEQFF
DNA: TGCGCCAGCAGCTTGGGGCTAGCGGGCGTATACAATGAGCAGTTCTTC

size: many
V: TRBV20-1
D: .
J: TRBJ2-1
CDR3: CSARHGVEQFF
DNA: TGCAGTGCTAGACATGGAGTTGAGCAGTTCTTC

size: .
V: TRBV5-1
D: TRBD1
J: TRBJ2-5
CDR3: CASSQRPGQVGQGTQYF
DNA: TGCGCCAGCAGCCAACGACCTGGACAGGTGGGGCAGGGGACCCAGTACTTC

size: many
V: TRBV11-3
D: .
J: TRBJ1-1
CDR3: CASSLSGNTEAFF
DNA: TGTGCCAGCAGCTTATCAGGCAACACTGAAGCTTTCTTT

size: .
V: TRBV7-8
D: TRBD2
J: TRBJ2-1
CDR3: CASSFAASGGEQFF
DNA: TGTGCCAGCAGCTTTGCCGCTAGCGGGGGTGAGCAGTTCTTC

size: many
V: TRBV2
D: .
J: TRBJ2-7
CDR3: CASSPMGTSPYAGEQYF
DNA: TGTGCCAGCAGTCCTATGGGGACTTCCCCCTACGCGGGCGAGCAGTACTTC

size: once
V: TRBV7-2
D: .
J: TRBJ2-3
CDR3: CASRMGLSTDTQYF
DNA: TGTGCCAGCAGAATGGGCCTATCCACAGATACGCAGTATTTT

size: .
V: TRBV28
D: .
J: TRBJ2-2
CDR3: CATSAWGGPDTGDLFF
DNA: TGTGCCACCTCCGCCTGGGGGGGGCCGGACACCGGGGATCTGTTTTTT

size: many
V: TRBV9
D: .
J: TRBJ1-3
CDR3: CASSGGLPSSGNTIYF
DNA: TGTGCCAGCAGCGGGGGACTTCCCAGCTCTGGAAACACCATATATTTT

size: many
V: TRBV19
D: .
J: TRBJ2-2
CDR3: CASSLQGGTGELFF
DNA: TGTGCCAGTAGTTTACAGGGTGGCACCGGGGAGCTGTTTTTT

size: .
V: TRBV3-1
D: .
J: TRBJ2-7
CDR3: CASSHRISALEQYF
DNA: TGTGCCAGCAGCCACCGTATTTCCGCCCTCGAGCAGTACTTC

size: many
V: TRBV6-2/TRBV6-3
D: .
J: TRBJ1-1
CDR3: CASTDHWGRDTEAFF
DNA: TGTGCCAGCACAGACCATTGGGGAAGGGACACTGAAGCTTTCTTT

size: .
V: TRBV19
D: .
J: TRBJ2-6
CDR3: CARRTQVSGASVLTF
DNA: TGTGCCAGAAGAACACAGGTGTCTGGGGCCAGCGTCCTGACTTTC

size: medium-sized
V: TRBV13
D: .
J: TRBJ1-3
CDR3: CASSLRGAGNTIYF
DNA: TGTGCCAGCAGCTTACGGGGTGCCGGAAACACCATATATTTT

size: many
V: TRBV4-3
D: .
J: TRBJ2-1
CDR3: CASSQATLSSYNEQFF
DNA: TGCGCCAGCAGCCAAGCGACGCTCAGCTCCTACAATGAGCAGTTCTTC

size: .
V: TRBV19
D: .
J: TRBJ2-3
CDR3: CASQISGQGHTDTQYF
DNA: TGTGCCAGTCAAATATCGGGGCAGGGGCACACAGATACGCAGTATTTT

size: many
V: TRBV18
D: .
J: TRBJ1-1
CDR3: CASSEGRPGTEAFF
DNA: TGTGCCAGCTCCGAAGGACGGCCGGGCACTGAAGCTTTCTTT

size: .
V: TRBV6-1
D: .
J: TRBJ2-2
CDR3: CASISYRVGTGELFF
DNA: TGTGCCAGCATCTCGTACAGGGTGGGAACCGGTGAGCTGTTTTTT

size: many
V: TRBV10-3
D: .
J: TRBJ2-7
CDR3: CAISESEDSYEQYF
DNA: TGTGCCATCAGTGAGTCCGAGGACTCCTACGAGCAGTACTTC

size: .
V: TRBV19
D: .
J: TRBJ2-1
CDR3: CASSINREPYNEQFF
DNA: TGTGCCAGTAGTATAAATCGGGAGCCCTACAATGAGCAGTTCTTC

size: .
V: TRBV27
D: .
J: TRBJ2-3
CDR3: CASSFLTSVGAITDTQYF
DNA: TGTGCCAGCAGTTTTCTAACTAGCGTGGGGGCTATCACAGATACGCAGTATTTT

size: .
V: TRBV5-1
D: TRBD1
J: TRBJ1-6
CDR3: CASSQTGDPLHF
DNA: TGCGCCAGCAGCCAAACAGGGGATCCCCTCCACTTT

size: .
V: TRBV12-3/TRBV12-4
D: .
J: TRBJ2-7
CDR3: CASSRQAGYEQYF
DNA: TGTGCCAGCAGCCGACAGGCAGGGTACGAGCAGTACTTC

size: .
V: TRBV6-1
D: .
J: TRBJ2-6
CDR3: CASSEVGASVANVLTF
DNA: TGTGCCAGCAGTGAAGTCGGGGCTTCTGTGGCCAACGTCCTGACTTTC

size: many
V: TRBV5-8
D: .
J: TRBJ2-5
CDR3: CASSPLGVSGMGYTETQYF
DNA: TGTGCCAGCAGCCCCCTCGGAGTTTCGGGGATGGGGTACACAGAGACCCAGTACTTC

size: medium-sized
V: TRBV12-3/TRBV12-4
D: .
J: TRBJ2-7
CDR3: CASSPEEATYEQYF
DNA: TGTGCCAGCAGTCCCGAGGAGGCTACCTACGAGCAGTACTTC

size: medium-sized
V: TRBV12-3/TRBV12-4
D: .
J: TRBJ2-3
CDR3: CASSLNGNTQYF
DNA: TGTGCCAGCAGTTTAAATGGGAATACGCAGTATTTT

size: medium-sized
V: TRBV20-1
D: .
J: TRBJ2-3
CDR3: CSAPDWTGTDTQYF
DNA: TGCAGTGCGCCCGACTGGACGGGCACAGATACGCAGTATTTT

size: many
V: TRBV20-1
D: .
J: TRBJ2-3
CDR3: CSADLRDTQYF
DNA: TGCAGTGCCGACCTCAGGGATACGCAGTATTTT

size: many
V: TRBV20-1
D: .
J: TRBJ1-2
CDR3: CSARDLTGQLSSYGYTF
DNA: TGCAGTGCTAGAGATTTGACAGGTCAACTTTCATCGTATGGCTACACCTTC

size: many
V: TRBV6-1
D: TRBD1
J: TRBJ1-5
CDR3: CASVTAGTDNQPQHF
DNA: TGTGCCAGCGTAACCGCCGGGACAGACAATCAGCCCCAGCATTTT

size: .
V: TRBV18
D: .
J: TRBJ1-1
CDR3: CASSENQGTEAFF
DNA: TGTGCCAGCTCAGAGAACCAGGGGACTGAAGCTTTCTTT